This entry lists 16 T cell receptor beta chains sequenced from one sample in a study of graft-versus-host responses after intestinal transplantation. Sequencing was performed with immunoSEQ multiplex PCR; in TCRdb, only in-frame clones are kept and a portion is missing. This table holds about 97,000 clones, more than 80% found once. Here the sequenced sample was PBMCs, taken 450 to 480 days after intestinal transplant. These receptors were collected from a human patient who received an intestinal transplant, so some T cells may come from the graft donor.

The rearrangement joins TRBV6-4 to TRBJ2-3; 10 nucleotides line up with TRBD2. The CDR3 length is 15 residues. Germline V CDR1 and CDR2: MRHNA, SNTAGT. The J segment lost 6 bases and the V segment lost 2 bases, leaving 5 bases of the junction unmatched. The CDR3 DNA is TGTGCCAGCAGTGACAGCGGGGGGGCCGCGGATACGCAGTATTTT. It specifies CASSDSGGAADTQYF.

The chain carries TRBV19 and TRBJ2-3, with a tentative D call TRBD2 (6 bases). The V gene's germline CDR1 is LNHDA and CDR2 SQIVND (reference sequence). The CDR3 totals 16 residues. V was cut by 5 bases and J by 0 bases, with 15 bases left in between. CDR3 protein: CASSDFGRESTDTQYF. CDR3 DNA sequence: TGTGCCAGTAGTGATTTCGGGAGAGAGAGCACAGATACGCAGTATTTT.

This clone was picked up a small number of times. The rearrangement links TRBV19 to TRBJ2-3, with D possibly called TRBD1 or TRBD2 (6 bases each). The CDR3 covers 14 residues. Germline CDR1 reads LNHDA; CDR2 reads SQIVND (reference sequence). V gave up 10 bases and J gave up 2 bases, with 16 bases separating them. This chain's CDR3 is CATQGGLHTDTQYF. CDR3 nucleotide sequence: TGTGCCACCCAAGGGGGACTCCACACAGATACGCAGTATTTT.

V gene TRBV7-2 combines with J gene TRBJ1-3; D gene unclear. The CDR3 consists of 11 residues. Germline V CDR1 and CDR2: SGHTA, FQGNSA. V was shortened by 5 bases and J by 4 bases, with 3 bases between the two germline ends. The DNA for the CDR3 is TGTGCCAGCAGCCGAGGAAACACCATATATTTT. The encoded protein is CASSRGNTIYF.

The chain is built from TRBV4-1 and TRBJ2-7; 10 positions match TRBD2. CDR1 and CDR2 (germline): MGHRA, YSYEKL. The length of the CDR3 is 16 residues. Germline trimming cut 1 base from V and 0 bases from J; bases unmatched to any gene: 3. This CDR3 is CASSQGTSGISYEQYF. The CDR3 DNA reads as TGCGCCAGCAGCCAAGGGACTAGCGGCATCTCCTACGAGCAGTACTTC.

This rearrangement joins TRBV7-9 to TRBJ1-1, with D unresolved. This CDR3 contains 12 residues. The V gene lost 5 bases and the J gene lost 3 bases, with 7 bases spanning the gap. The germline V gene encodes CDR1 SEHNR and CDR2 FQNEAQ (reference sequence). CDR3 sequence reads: CASSLTDTEAFF. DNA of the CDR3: TGTGCCAGCAGCCTGACGGACACTGAAGCTTTCTTT.

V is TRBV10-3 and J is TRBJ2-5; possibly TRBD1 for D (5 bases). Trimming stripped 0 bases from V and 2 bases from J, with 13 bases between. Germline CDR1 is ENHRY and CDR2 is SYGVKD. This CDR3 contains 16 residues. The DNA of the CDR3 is TGTGCCATCAGTGAGTCTTGGGGCAGGACACAAGAGACCCAGTACTTC. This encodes CAISESWGRTQETQYF.

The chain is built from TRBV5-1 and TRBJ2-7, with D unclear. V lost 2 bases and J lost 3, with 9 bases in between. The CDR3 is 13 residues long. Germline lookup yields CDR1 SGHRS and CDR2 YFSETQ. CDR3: CASSFGRSYEQYF. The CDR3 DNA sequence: TGCGCCAGCAGCTTTGGACGGAGCTACGAGCAGTACTTC.

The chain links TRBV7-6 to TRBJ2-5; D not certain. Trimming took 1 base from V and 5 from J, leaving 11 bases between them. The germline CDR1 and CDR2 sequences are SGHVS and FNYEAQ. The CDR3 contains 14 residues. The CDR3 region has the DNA TGTGCCAGCAGCTTAGGCCCCCTGAGGGAGACCCAGTACTTC. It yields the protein CASSLGPLRETQYF. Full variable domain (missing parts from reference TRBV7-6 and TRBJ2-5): GAGVSQSPRYKVTKRGQDVALRCDPISGHVSLYWYRQALGQGPEFLTYFNYEAQQDKSGLPNDRFSAERPEGSISTLTIQRTEQRDSAMYRCASSLGPLRETQYFGPGTRLLVL.

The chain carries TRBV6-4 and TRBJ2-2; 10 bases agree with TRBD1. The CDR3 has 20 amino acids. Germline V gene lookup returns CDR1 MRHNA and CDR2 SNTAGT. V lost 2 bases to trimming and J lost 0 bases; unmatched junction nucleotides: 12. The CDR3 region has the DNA TGTGCCAGCAGTGACAGTTTTGGGACAGGGGCCATCGCGAACACCGGGGAGCTGTTTTTT. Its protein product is CASSDSFGTGAIANTGELFF.

DNA for the CDR3: TGTGCCAGCAGCTTAGGTCCGGGACAGGGGAACACTGAAGCTTTCTTT. Translated, it gives CASSLGPGQGNTEAFF. The gene calls are TRBV7-9 and TRBJ1-1; 9 nucleotides match TRBD1. The CDR3 spans 16 residues. J lost 1 base, V lost 1 base, and 4 bases had no gene match. Germline CDR1 and CDR2: SEHNR and FQNEAQ (reference sequence).

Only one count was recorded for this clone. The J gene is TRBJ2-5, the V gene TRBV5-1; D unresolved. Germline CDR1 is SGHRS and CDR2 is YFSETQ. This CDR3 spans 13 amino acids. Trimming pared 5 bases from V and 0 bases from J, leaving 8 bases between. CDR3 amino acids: CASSPRYQETQYF. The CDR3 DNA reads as TGCGCCAGCAGTCCTCGGTACCAAGAGACCCAGTACTTC. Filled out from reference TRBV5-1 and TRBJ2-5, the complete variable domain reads KAGVTQTPRYLIKTRGQQVTLSCSPISGHRSVSWYQQTPGQGLQFLFEYFSETQRNKGNFPGRFSGRQFSNSRSEMNVSTLELGDSALYLCASSPRYQETQYFGPGTRLLVL.

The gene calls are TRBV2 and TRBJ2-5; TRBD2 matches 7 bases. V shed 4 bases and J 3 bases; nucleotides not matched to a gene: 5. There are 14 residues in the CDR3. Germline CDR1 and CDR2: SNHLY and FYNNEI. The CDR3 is CASSVAGRKETQYF. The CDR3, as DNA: TGTGCCAGCAGTGTAGCGGGCCGAAAAGAGACCCAGTACTTC.

The DNA for the CDR3 is TGTGCTAGTGGTTTGGTGGGCGGCTCCCACTACGAGCAGTACTTC. Protein product: CASGLVGGSHYEQYF. The chain couples TRBV12-5 to TRBJ2-7; D is uncertain. The germline V and J ends were trimmed by 0 bases and 3 bases, with 12 bases remaining between them. The germline V gene encodes CDR1 LGHNT and CDR2 FRNRAP. The CDR3 has 15 residues.

The CDR3 nucleotides are TGTGCCAGCAGCTTAGTCTCTCAGGGCCATCACTACGAGCAGTACTTC. This codes for CASSLVSQGHHYEQYF. The chain links TRBV7-8 to TRBJ2-7; D possibly corresponds to TRBD1 (5 bases). The CDR3 totals 16 residues. V lost 1 base and J lost 3, with 16 bases in between. CDR1 is SGHVS and CDR2 is FQNEAQ in the germline V gene.

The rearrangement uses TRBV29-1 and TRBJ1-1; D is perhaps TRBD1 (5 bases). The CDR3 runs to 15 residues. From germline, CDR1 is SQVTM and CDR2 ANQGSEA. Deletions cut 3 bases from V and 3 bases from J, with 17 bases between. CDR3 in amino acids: CSVEIGGRPDTEAFF. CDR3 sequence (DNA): TGCAGCGTTGAGATCGGGGGAAGGCCGGACACTGAAGCTTTCTTT.